Each of the 8 T cell receptor beta chains below was sequenced from the same sample in a study of T cells in Graves' hyperthyroidism and ophthalmopathy. RNA transcripts provided the source from which TCR beta CDR3 regions were amplified. With the HTBI primer set, the TCR CDR3 went through a first round of RT-PCR. Each CDR3 protein is one row after TCRdb ran MiXCR on the multiplex PCR reads. In the table there are a few hundred thousand distinct CDR3 sequences, roughly 14% of which are singletons. The sequenced sample consisted of blood. Every receptor here comes from a woman aged 18-29 years with Graves' hyperthyroidism that later progressed to Graves' ophthalmopathy.

This clonotype appeared many times. This chain joins TRBV7-2 and TRBJ2-7; 8 nucleotides line up with TRBD2. Germline V gives CDR1 SGHTA, CDR2 FQGNSA. The CDR3 sequence is 15 residues long. The V segment lost 3 bases and the J segment 3 bases; nucleotides outside the gene matches: 7. CDR3 amino acids: CASSFPNSGSYEQYF. For the CDR3, the DNA is TGTGCCAGCAGCTTCCCAAACAGCGGGAGCTACGAGCAGTACTTC.

This clonotype has ten or more counts. The J gene is TRBJ2-3, the V gene TRBV20-1; D is unclear. The CDR3 has 13 amino acids. CDR1 is DFQATT and CDR2 is SNEGSKA in the germline V gene (reference sequence). The CDR3 loop is CRLGEEGPDTQYF. CDR3 in DNA: TGCAGGCTGGGCGAGGAAGGTCCAGATACGCAGTATTTT.

Concerning this clonotype itself: The germline gene is not matched at one end of the junction; a read error may be the cause. V usage is TRBV9 and J usage is TRBJ2-5; the D gene is possibly TRBD1 (6 bases). This CDR3 has 15 amino acids. Looked up from germline, CDR1 is SGDLS and CDR2 is YYNGEE. This CDR3 is CASSAGPARGETRFF. The CDR3 bases are TGTGCCAGCAGCGCCGGCCCTGCCAGGGGAGAGACCCGGTTCTTC.

V is TRBV19 and J is TRBJ2-5; D uncertain. Trimming left V 5 bases short and J 3 bases short, with 10 bases between. The germline gives CDR1 LNHDA, CDR2 SQIVND (reference sequence). The CDR3 loop spans 13 amino acids. CDR3 loop: CASSVWMEETQYF. For the CDR3, the DNA is TGTGCCAGTAGTGTTTGGATGGAAGAGACCCAGTACTTC.

This clonotype occurred many times. This chain uses TRBV29-1 with TRBJ2-5, with TRBD1 matching 7 bases. The V gene end was trimmed by 7 bases and the J gene end by 4 bases; junction bases not matched to a gene: 3. This CDR3 spans 11 amino acids. Germline V gene data show CDR1 as SQVTM and CDR2 as ANQGSEA. In nucleotides, the CDR3 is TGCAGCGCTTCAGGGGGAGAGACCCAGTACTTC. Protein product: CSASGGETQYF.

This clonotype was seen a single time. With a much larger clone just one base away, this may be a read error. The CDR3 is CSPRGNPSYEQFF. As DNA, the CDR3 is TGCAGCCCTCGGGGGAACCCATCCTACGAGCAGTTCTTC. The chain carries TRBV20-1 and TRBJ2-1; maybe TRBD2 (6 bases). The CDR3 covers 13 residues. The germline V gene encodes CDR1 DFQATT and CDR2 SNEGSKA (reference sequence).

The chain employs TRBV6-1 and TRBJ2-1, with D possibly being TRBD1 (6 bases). CDR3 size: 14 residues. V dropped 3 bases and J dropped 6 bases, with 12 bases sitting between them. CDR1 is MNHNS and CDR2 is SASEGT in the germline V gene. CDR3 coding DNA: TGTGCCAGCAGTGACACAGGGCTGTTCAATGAGCAGTTCTTC. Translating it yields CASSDTGLFNEQFF.

Note on this clonotype: Sequence at one end of the junction differs from germline and may be a read error. This chain joins TRBV19 and TRBJ1-5; maybe TRBD1 (5 bases). Germline CDR1 is LNHDA and CDR2 is SQIVND (reference sequence). The CDR3 has 16 amino acids. Here the CDR3 reads CAGSIDRTPGHQPQHF. Written as DNA, the CDR3 is TGTGCCGGTAGTATAGATAGGACCCCGGGGCATCAGCCCCAGCATTTT.